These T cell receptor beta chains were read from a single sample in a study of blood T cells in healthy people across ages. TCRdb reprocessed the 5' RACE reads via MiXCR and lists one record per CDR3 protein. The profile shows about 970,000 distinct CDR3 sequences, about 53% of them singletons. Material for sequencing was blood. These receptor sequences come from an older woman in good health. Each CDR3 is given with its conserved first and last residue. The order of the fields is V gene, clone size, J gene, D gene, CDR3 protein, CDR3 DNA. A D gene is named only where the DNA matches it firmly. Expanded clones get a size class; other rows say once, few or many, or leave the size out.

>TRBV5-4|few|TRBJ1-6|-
CASSPGGSYNSPLHF
TGTGCCAGCAGCCCCGGGGGTTCTTATAATTCACCCCTCCACTTT
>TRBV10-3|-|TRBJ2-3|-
CAISRVGMAGTDTQYF
TGTGCCATCAGTAGAGTCGGGATGGCCGGCACAGATACGCAGTATTTT
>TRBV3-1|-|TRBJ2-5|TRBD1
CASRPGQGWETQYF
TGTGCCAGCAGACCGGGACAGGGGTGGGAGACCCAGTACTTC
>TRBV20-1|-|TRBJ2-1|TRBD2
CSAQRASGRGAEQFF
TGCAGTGCCCAGAGGGCTAGCGGGAGGGGGGCCGAGCAGTTCTTC
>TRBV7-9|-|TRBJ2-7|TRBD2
CAGSLREGTYEQYF
TGTGCCGGCAGCTTACGGGAGGGAACCTACGAGCAGTACTTC
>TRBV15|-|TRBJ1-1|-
CATSRDRLYTEAFF
TGTGCCACCAGCAGAGATCGACTTTACACTGAAGCTTTCTTT
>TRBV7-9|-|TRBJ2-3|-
CASSNNVGSTDTQYF
TGTGCCAGCAGCAATAACGTGGGGAGCACAGATACGCAGTATTTT
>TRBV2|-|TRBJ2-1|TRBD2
CASSEGLARYNEQFF
TGTGCCAGCAGTGAAGGACTAGCGAGGTACAATGAGCAGTTCTTC
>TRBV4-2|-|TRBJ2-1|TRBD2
CASSFRLAGEFNEQFF
TGTGCCAGCAGCTTCAGACTAGCGGGAGAATTTAATGAGCAGTTCTTC
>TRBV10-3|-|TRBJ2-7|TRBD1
CATSQGQGSYEQYF
TGTGCCACCTCGCAGGGACAGGGGTCCTACGAGCAGTACTTC
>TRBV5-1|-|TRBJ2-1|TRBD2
CASSPRTSGDSEQFF
TGCGCCAGCAGCCCCAGGACTAGCGGGGACTCTGAGCAGTTCTTC